Listed here is a single T cell receptor beta chain. Antigen: not known. This specimen belongs to a study of blood T cells in healthy people across ages. Study overall: Through template switching, about one barcoded beta molecule was captured per two T cells, as measured in model experiments.

Points from the study as a whole: Long-lived and aged donors differed, with more naive CD4+ cells and higher diversity in the long-lived. Older individuals had lower TCR beta diversity per million T cells (the decline was roughly linear).

CDR1 is SGHRS and CDR2 is YFSETQ in the germline V gene. V lost 2 bases and J lost 1, with 10 bases in between. This CDR3 has 14 amino acids. It was with a sample-barcoded 5' primer and a J-beta primer mix that a second PCR of about 6 to 12 cycles was run. Each CDR3 protein is one row after TCRdb ran MiXCR on the 5' RACE reads. The sample yields approximately 1.5 million distinct CDR3 sequences, about 35% seen once. The rearrangement links TRBV5-1 to TRBJ2-7, with D unresolved. The sample consisted of blood. The sequence was obtained from a woman aged 30 to 39 in good health. In DNA form, the CDR3 reads TGCGCCAGCAGCTTCAGCGTGGGGTCCTACGAGCAGTACTTC. This sequence encodes CASSFSVGSYEQYF. Full variable domain (remainder filled in from reference TRBV5-1 and TRBJ2-7): KAGVTQTPRYLIKTRGQQVTLSCSPISGHRSVSWYQQTPGQGLQFLFEYFSETQRNKGNFPGRFSGRQFSNSRSEMNVSTLELGDSALYLCASSFSVGSYEQYFGPGTRLTVT.